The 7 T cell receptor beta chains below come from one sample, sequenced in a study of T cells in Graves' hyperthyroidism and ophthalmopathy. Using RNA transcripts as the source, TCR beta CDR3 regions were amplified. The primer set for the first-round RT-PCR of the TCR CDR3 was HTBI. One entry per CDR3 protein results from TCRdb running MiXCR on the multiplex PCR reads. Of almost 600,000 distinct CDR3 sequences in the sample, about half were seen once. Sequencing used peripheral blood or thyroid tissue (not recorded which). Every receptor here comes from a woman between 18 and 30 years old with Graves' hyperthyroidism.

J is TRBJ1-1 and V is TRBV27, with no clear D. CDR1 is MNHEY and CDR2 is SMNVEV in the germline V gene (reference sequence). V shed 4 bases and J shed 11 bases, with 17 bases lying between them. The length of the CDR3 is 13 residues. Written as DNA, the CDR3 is TGTGCCAGCAGTTCGTCCCCGGGCTCCAAGGCTTTCTTT. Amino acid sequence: CASSSSPGSKAFF.

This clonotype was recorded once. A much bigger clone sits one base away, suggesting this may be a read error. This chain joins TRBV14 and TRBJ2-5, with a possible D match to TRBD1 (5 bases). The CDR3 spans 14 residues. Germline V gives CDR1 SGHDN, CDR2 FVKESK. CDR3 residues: CASSVGANQETRYF. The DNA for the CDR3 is TGTGCCAGCAGCGTAGGGGCGAATCAAGAGACCCGGTACTTC.

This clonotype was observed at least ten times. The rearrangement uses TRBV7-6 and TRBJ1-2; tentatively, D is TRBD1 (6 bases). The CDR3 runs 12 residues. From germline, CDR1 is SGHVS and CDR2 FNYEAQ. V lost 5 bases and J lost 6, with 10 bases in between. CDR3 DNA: TGTGCCAGCAGCCAACAGGGACATGGCTACACCTTC. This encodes CASSQQGHGYTF.

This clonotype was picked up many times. CDR3 protein: CASSKRQGYQETQYF. The CDR3 DNA reads as TGTGCCAGCAGCAAGAGACAGGGTTACCAAGAGACCCAGTACTTC. The chain links TRBV9 to TRBJ2-5; the match to TRBD1 covers 7 bases. The CDR3 has 15 amino acids. J was trimmed by 0 bases and V by 4 bases; bases with no gene match: 6. CDR1 and CDR2 (germline): SGDLS, YYNGEE.

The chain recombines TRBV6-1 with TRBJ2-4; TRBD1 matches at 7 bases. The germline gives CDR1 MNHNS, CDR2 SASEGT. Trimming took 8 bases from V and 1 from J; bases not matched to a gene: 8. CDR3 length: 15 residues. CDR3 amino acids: CASRTGTAAKNIQYF. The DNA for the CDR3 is TGTGCCAGCCGCACTGGGACAGCGGCCAAAAACATTCAGTACTTC.

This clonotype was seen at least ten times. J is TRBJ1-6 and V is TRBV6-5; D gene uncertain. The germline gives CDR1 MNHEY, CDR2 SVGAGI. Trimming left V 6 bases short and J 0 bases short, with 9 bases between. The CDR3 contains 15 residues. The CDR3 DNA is TGTGCCAGCAGGGCATTGAGCTCCTATAATTCACCCCTCCACTTT. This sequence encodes CASRALSSYNSPLHF.

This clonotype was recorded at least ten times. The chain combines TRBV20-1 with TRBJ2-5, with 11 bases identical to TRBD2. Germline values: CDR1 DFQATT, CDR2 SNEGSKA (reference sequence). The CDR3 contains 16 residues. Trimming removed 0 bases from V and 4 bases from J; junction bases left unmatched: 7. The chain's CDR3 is CSARDLLAGVGETQYF. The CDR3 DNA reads TGCAGTGCTAGAGATCTACTAGCGGGAGTGGGAGAGACCCAGTACTTC.